This T cell receptor beta chain appears in the sequencing data of a study of graft-versus-host responses after intestinal transplantation. Overall study: Recipients were given multivisceral, liver-intestinal, or isolated intestinal transplants. Notes on the study in general: Ileal or blood samples showed some GvH clones first, and such clones were also found in recipient marrow. Circulating GvH clone levels at their peak were associated with HvG declines (early post-transplant).

Concerning this clone itself: Its antigen is unidentified.

Sequencing used immunoSEQ multiplex PCR; TCRdb keeps in-frame clones, though not all of them. This sample has tens of thousands of clones, with about 90% found just once. The source is a human patient who received an intestinal transplant, so some T cells may come from the graft donor. This specimen was PBMCs, taken 650 to 690 days after intestinal transplant.

CDR3 sequence (DNA): TGTGCCTGGAGTGGCGGCAACTACGAGCAGTACTTC. Protein product: CAWSGGNYEQYF. The chain recombines TRBV30 with TRBJ2-7, with D unresolved. This CDR3 comprises 12 residues. Trimming shortened V by 1 base and J by 3 bases, and 7 bases separated the two germline ends. Looked up from germline, CDR1 is GTSNPN and CDR2 is SVGIG (reference sequence).